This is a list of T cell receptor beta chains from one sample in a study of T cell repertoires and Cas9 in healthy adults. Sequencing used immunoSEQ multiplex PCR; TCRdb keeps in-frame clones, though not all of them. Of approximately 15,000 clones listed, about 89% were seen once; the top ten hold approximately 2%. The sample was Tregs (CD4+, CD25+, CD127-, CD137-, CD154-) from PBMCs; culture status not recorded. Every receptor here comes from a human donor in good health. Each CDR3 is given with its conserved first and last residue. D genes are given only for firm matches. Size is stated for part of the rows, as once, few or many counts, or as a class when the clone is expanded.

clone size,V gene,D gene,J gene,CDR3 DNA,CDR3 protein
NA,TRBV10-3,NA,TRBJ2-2,TGTGCCATCAATGAGGGAACCGGGGAGCTGTTTTTT,CAINEGTGELFF
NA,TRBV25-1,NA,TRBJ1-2,TGTGCCAGCAGTGAATATCCCTTAAGTGGCTACACCTTC,CASSEYPLSGYTF
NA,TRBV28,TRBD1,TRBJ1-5,TGTGCCAGCAGGCCACAGGGGGCGCGTAATCAGCCCCAGCATTTT,CASRPQGARNQPQHF
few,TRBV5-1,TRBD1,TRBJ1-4,TGCGCCAGCAGCTTGGCCATCACAGGGGTAACTAATGAAAAACTGTTTTTT,CASSLAITGVTNEKLFF
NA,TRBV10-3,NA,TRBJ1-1,TGTGCCATCGGGGGTGCGGAGAGGACTGAAGCTTTCTTT,CAIGGAERTEAFF
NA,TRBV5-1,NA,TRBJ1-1,TGCGCCAGCAGCTTGGCCCACCTGGGGGGGCAGAACACTGAAGCTTTCTTT,CASSLAHLGGQNTEAFF
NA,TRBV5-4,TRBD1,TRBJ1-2,TGTGCCAGCGGCCCCGGGACAGGGTGGGACTATGGCTACACCTTC,CASGPGTGWDYGYTF
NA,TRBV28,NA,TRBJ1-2,TGTGCCAGCAGTTTTTACCCTCGAGGAGTCGGCTACACCTTC,CASSFYPRGVGYTF
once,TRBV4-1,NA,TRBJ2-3,TGCGCCAGCAGCCAGGTAAACACAGATACGCAGTATTTT,CASSQVNTDTQYF
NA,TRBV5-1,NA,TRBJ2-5,TGCGCCAGCAGCTTGGGACTAGGAGAGACCCAGTACTTC,CASSLGLGETQYF
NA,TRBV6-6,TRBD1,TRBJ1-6,TGTGCCAGCAGGAACAGGGGGCACAATTCACCCCTCCACTTT,CASRNRGHNSPLHF
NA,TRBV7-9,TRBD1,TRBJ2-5,TGTGCCAGCAGCGGCCGGGACAGGGGATGGGAGACCCAGTACTTC,CASSGRDRGWETQYF
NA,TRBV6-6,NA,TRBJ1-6,TGTGCCACCACCCTCCGCAGGGCATATAATTCACCCCTCCACTTT,CATTLRRAYNSPLHF